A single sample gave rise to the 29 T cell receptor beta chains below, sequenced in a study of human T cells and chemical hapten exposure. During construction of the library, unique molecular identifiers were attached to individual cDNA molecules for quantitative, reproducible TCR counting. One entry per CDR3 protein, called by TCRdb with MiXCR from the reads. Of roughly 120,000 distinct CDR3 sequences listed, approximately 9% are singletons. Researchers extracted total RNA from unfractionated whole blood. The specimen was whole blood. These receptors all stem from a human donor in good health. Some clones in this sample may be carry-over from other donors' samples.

As DNA, the CDR3 is TGTGCCAGCTGGCGGACAGAGAACACCGGGGAGCTGTTTTTT. Its translation is CASWRTENTGELFF. V and J are TRBV27 and TRBJ2-2; a possible D gene is TRBD1 (6 bases). CDR3 length: 14 residues. The V and J ends lost 8 bases and 1 base respectively, with 11 bases between them. Germline CDR1 MNHEY, CDR2 SMNVEV (reference sequence).

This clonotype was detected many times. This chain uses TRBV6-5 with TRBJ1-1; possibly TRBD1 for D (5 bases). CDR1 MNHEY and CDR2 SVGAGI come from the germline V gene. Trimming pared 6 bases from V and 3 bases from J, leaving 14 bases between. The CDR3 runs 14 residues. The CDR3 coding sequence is TGTGCCAGCAGCAGATCGCAGGGACACACTGAAGCTTTCTTT. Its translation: CASSRSQGHTEAFF.

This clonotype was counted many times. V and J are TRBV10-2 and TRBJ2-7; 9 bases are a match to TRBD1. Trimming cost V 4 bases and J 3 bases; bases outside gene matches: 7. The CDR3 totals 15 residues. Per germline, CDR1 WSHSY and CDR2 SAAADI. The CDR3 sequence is CASSVGQGRYYEQYF. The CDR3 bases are TGCGCCAGCAGTGTGGGACAGGGACGCTACTACGAGCAGTACTTC.

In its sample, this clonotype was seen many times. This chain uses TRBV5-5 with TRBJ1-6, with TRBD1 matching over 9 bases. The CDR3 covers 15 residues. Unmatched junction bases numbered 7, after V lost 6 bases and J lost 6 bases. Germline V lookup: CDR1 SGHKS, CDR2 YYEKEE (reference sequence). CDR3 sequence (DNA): TGTGCCAGCACCGGGACAGGGTTTAGTAATTCACCCCTCCACTTT. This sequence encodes CASTGTGFSNSPLHF. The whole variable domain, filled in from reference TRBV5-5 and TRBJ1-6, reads DAGVTQSPTHLIKTRGQQVTLRCSPISGHKSVSWYQQVLGQGPQFIFQYYEKEERGRGNFPDRFSARQFPNYSSELNVNALLLGDSALYLCASTGTGFSNSPLHFGNGTRLTVT.

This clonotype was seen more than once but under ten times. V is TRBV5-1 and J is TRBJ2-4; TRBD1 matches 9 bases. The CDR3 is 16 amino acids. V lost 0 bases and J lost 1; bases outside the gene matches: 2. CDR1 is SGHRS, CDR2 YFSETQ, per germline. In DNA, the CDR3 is TGCGCCAGCAGCTTGGGGGACAGGGAGGCCAAAAACATTCAGTACTTC. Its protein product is CASSLGDREAKNIQYF.

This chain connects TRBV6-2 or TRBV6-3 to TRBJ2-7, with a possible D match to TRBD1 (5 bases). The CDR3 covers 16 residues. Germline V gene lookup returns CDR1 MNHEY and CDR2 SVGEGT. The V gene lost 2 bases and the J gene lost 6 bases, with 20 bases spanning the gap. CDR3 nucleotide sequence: TGTGCCAGCAGTTACCCACCTTACATGGGGCGTGCCGAGCAGTACTTC. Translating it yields CASSYPPYMGRAEQYF.

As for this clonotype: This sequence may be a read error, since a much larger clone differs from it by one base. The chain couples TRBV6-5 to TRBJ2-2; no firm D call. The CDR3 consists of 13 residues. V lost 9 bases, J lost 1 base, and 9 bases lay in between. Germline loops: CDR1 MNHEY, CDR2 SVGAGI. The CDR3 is CARSTRNTGELFF. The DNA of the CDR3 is TGTGCCAGGAGCACCCGGAACACCGGGGAGCTGTTTTTT.

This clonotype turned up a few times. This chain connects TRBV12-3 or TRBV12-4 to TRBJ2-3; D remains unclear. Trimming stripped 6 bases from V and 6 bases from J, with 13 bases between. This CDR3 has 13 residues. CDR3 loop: CASSTGPYDTQYF. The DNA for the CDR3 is TGTGCCAGCAGCACTGGACCCTATGATACGCAGTATTTT.

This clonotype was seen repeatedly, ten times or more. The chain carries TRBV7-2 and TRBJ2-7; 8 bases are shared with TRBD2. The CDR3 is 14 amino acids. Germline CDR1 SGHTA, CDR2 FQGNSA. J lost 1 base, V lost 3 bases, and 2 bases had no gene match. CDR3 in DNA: TGTGCCAGCAGCTTTGCGGGAGGTTCCTACGAGCAGTACTTC. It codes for CASSFAGGSYEQYF. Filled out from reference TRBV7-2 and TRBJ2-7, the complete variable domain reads GAGVSQSPSNKVTEKGKDVELRCDPISGHTALYWYRQSLGQGLEFLIYFQGNSAPDKSGLPSDRFSAERTGGSVSTLTIQRTQQEDSAVYLCASSFAGGSYEQYFGPGTRLTVT.

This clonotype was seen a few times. The chain's CDR3 is CASSLSGVEYQPQHF. The CDR3 DNA is TGTGCCAGCAGCTTATCAGGGGTAGAATATCAGCCCCAGCATTTT. V gene TRBV7-9 combines with J gene TRBJ1-5; tentatively, D is TRBD1 (6 bases). This CDR3 spans 15 amino acids. Looked up from germline, CDR1 is SEHNR and CDR2 is FQNEAQ (reference sequence). With 2 bases removed from V and 5 bases from J, the gap between germline ends came to 13 bases.

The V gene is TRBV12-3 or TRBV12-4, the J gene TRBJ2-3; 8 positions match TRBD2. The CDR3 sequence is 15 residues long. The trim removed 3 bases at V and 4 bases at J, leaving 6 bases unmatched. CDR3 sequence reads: CASSFQAGVPDTQYF. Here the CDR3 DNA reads TGTGCCAGCAGTTTTCAAGCGGGAGTCCCAGATACGCAGTATTTT.

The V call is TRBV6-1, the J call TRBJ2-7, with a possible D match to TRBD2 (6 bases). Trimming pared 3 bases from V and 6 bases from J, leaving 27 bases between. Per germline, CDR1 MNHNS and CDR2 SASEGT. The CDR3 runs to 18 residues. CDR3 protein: CASSDRFVGRRAPLEQYF. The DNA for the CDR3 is TGTGCCAGCAGTGACCGATTTGTGGGTAGGAGGGCCCCCCTCGAGCAGTACTTC.

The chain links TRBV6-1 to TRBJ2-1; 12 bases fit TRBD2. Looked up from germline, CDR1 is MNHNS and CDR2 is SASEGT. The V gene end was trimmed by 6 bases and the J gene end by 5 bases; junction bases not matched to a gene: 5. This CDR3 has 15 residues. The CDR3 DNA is TGTGCCAGCAGCCCGGGACTAGCGGGTCACAATGAGCAGTTCTTC. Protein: CASSPGLAGHNEQFF.

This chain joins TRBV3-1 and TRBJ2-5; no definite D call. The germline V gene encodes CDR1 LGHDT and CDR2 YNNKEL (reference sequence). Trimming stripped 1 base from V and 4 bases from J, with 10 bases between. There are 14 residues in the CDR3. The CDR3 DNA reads TGTGCCAGCAGCCAAGCTGGGGATGGAGAGACCCAGTACTTC. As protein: CASSQAGDGETQYF.

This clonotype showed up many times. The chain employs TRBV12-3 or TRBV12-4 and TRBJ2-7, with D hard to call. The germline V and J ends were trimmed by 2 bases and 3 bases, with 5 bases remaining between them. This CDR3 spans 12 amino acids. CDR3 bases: TGTGCCAGCAGTTTAAGGGACTACGAGCAGTACTTC. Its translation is CASSLRDYEQYF.

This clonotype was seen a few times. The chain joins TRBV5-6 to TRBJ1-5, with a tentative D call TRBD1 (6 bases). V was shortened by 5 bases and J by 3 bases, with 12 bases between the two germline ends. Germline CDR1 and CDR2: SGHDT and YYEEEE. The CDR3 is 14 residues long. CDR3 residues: CASSWGRNNQPQHF. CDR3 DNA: TGTGCCAGCAGTTGGGGGCGCAACAATCAGCCCCAGCATTTT. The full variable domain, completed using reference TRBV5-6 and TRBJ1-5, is DAGVTQSPTHLIKTRGQQVTLRCSPKSGHDTVSWYQQALGQGPQFIFQYYEEEERQRGNFPDRFSGHQFPNYSSELNVNALLLGDSALYLCASSWGRNNQPQHFGDGTRLSIL.

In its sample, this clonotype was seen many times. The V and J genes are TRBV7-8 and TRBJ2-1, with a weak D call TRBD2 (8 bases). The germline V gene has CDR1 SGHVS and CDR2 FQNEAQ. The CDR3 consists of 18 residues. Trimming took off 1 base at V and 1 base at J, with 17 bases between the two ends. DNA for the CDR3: TGTGCCAGCAGCTTAGTGGGACTAGGACAGGTTTCCTACAATGAGCAGTTCTTC. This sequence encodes CASSLVGLGQVSYNEQFF. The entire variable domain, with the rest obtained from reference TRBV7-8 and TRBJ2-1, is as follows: GAGVSQSPRYKVAKRGQDVALRCDPISGHVSLFWYQQALGQGPEFLTYFQNEAQLDKSGLPSDRFFAERPEGSVSTLKIQRTQQEDSAVYLCASSLVGLGQVSYNEQFFGPGTRLTVL.

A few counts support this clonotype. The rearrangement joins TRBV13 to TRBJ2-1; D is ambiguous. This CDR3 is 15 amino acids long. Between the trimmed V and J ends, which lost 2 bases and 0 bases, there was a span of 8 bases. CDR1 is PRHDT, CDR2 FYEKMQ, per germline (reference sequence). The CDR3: CASSLSESSYNEQFF. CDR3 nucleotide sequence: TGTGCCAGCAGCTTAAGCGAAAGCTCCTACAATGAGCAGTTCTTC.

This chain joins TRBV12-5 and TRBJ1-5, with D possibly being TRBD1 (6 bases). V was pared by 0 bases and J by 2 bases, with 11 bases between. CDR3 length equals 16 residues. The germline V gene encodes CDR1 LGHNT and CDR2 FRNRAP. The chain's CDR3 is CASGLVLGAGNQPQHF. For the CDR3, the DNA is TGTGCTAGTGGTTTGGTACTGGGGGCGGGCAATCAGCCCCAGCATTTT.

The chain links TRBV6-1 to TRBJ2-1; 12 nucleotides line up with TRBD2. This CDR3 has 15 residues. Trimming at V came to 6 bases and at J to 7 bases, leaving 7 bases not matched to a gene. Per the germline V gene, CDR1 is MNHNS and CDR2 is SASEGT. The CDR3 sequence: CASRILAGGPNEQFF. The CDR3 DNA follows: TGTGCCAGCAGGATCCTAGCGGGAGGGCCTAATGAGCAGTTCTTC.

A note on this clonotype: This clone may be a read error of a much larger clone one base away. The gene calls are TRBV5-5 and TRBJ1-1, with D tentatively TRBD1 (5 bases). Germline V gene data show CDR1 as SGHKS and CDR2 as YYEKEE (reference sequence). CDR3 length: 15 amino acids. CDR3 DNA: TGTGCCAGCAGCTTGGTGTCAGGGACGAACACTGAAGATTTCTTT. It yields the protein CASSLVSGTNTEDFF.

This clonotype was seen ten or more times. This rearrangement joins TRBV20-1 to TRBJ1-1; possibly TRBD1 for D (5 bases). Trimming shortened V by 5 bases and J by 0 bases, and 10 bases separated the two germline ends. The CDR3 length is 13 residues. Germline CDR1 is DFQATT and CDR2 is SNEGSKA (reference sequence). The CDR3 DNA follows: TGCAGTGCTCCGACAGCTGTGAACACTGAAGCTTTCTTT. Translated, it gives CSAPTAVNTEAFF.

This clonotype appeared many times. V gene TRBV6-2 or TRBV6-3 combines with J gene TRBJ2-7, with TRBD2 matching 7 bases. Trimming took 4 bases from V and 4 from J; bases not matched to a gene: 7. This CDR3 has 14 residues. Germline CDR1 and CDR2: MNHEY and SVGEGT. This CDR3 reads CASSSPQGGYEQYF. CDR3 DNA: TGTGCCAGCAGTTCGCCCCAGGGAGGGTACGAGCAGTACTTC.

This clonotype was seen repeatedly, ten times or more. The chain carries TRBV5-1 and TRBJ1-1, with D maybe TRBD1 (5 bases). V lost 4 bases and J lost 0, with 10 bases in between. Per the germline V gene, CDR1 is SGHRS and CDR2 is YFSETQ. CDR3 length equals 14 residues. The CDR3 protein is CASSQGVLNTEAFF. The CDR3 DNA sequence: TGCGCCAGCAGCCAAGGGGTCCTGAACACTGAAGCTTTCTTT.

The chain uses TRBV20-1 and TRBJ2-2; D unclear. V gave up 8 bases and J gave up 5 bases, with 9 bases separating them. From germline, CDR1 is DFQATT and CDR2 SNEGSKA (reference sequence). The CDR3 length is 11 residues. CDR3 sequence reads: CSTAVTGELFF. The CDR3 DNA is TGCAGTACCGCGGTAACCGGGGAGCTGTTTTTT.

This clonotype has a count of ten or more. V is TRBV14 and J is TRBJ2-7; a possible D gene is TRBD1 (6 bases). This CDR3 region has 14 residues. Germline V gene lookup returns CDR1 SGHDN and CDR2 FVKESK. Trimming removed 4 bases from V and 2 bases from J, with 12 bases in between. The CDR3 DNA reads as TGTGCCAGCAGCCCGACAGGCAGGACCTACGAGCAGTACTTC. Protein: CASSPTGRTYEQYF.

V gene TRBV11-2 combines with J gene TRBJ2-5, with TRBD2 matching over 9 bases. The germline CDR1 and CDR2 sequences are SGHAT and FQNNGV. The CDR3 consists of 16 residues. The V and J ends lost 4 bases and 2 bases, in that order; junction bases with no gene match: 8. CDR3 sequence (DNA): TGTGCCAGCAGCTGGGAGACTAGCGGCCGGCAAGAGACCCAGTACTTC. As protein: CASSWETSGRQETQYF.

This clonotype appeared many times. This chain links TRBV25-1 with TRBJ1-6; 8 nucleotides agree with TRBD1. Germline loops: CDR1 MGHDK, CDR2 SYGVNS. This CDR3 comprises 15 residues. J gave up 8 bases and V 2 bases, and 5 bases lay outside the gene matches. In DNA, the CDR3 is TGTGCCAGCAGTGAAGGGGCAGGGGGCTATTCACCCCTCCACTTT. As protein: CASSEGAGGYSPLHF.

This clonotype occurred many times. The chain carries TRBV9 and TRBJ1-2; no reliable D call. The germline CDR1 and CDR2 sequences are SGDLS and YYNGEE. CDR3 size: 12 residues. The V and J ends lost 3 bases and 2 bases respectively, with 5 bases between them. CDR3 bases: TGTGCCAGCAGCGCGGAGAACTATGGCTACACCTTC. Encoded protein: CASSAENYGYTF.